The rows below give T cell receptor beta chains drawn from one sample of a study of response to subunit inactivated influenza vaccine. TCRdb reanalysed the RT-PCR reads using MiXCR and keeps one entry per CDR3 protein. This sample carries about 160,000 distinct CDR3 sequences, 11% of them seen once, and the ten largest clones take around 12%. Sequencing used non-naive T cells sorted from PBMCs, obtained 40 to 50 days after vaccination. These receptors all stem from a man aged 45-65 years who received an inactivated influenza vaccine. CDR3s leave out the opening cysteine and the closing phenylalanine or tryptophan. The D gene is left open where the match is weak.

length,V,D,CDR3
13,TRBV7-9,TRBD1,ASSWDSTNTGELF
12,TRBV4-3,TRBD1,ASSQVSQGGGYT
12,TRBV19,.,ASSSVPQNTEAF
14,TRBV7-9,.,ASSPLFGLGYNEQF
11,TRBV7-7,.,ASSFTTGNTIY
10,TRBV10-3,.,AISDRDAGYT
12,TRBV27,.,ASRAETKQETQY
15,TRBV28,TRBD1,ASSSLQGWMKNTEAF
8,TRBV20-1,.,SFVGDTQY
15,TRBV6-5,TRBD2,ASSYSWTSGTLGELF
13,TRBV7-6,.,ASSLSLGRQETQY
14,TRBV18,TRBD1,ASSQSRDRGPGTQY
11,TRBV7-9,.,ASGAGRYQPQH
12,TRBV7-8,.,ASTSWGREDTQY
12,TRBV7-2,.,ASSLRTEGETQY
13,TRBV29-1,TRBD2,SVGGAGANTDTQY
10,TRBV2,TRBD1,ASRQGVTEAF
13,TRBV4-3,.,ASSQDVRISYEQY
12,TRBV20-1,TRBD2,SASSGRARDEQF
16,TRBV5-6,TRBD2,ASSVGLAGDRSYNEQF
13,TRBV24-1,.,ATSDSLGTGRPQH
7,TRBV21-1,.,ASSKFTY
13,TRBV18,.,ASSPPAGSTDTQY
12,TRBV7-6,TRBD2,ASSSTSGGGTQY
16,TRBV27,TRBD1,ASSLLPPDRGVYYEQY
16,TRBV11-1,TRBD2,ASSLPLRLAGRQETQY
14,TRBV27,TRBD1,ASSLLPGGNSYEQY
12,TRBV18,TRBD1,ASSPGQGNQPQH
16,TRBV3-1,TRBD2,ASSRGTSGGISSYEQY
10,TRBV4-3,.,ASSSRAGELF
14,TRBV28,TRBD2,ASSFSGLAGSPEQL
10,TRBV7-8,.,ASSPSEAEQY
12,TRBV6-2/TRBV6-3,.,ASSYVRNTGELF
9,TRBV20-1,.,SVRDLETQY
12,TRBV7-2,.,ASSLGLSTGELF
9,TRBV2,.,ASSAMGEQF
10,TRBV29-1,.,SVGGDNQPQH
11,TRBV12-3/TRBV12-4,.,ASVMSMGQPQH
13,TRBV5-6,.,ASRWGGRSTDTQY
13,TRBV20-1,TRBD2,SGLFLAGYTDTQY
16,TRBV4-3,TRBD2,ASSQGVAGGPDTGELF
13,TRBV5-1,.,ASSPRDGSGNTIY